These T cell receptor beta chains were read from a single sample in a study of blood T cell repertoires in COVID-19. Repertoires were generated with immunoSEQ multiplex PCR, while TCRdb's copy carries only in-frame clones and drops some. The sample records approximately 92,000 clones, 70% to 90% being singletons. Sample: peripheral blood. All receptors come from a woman aged 55-69 years in a cohort sampled during active or convalescent COVID-19. Both conserved end residues are part of each CDR3. The order of the fields is clone size, V gene, D gene, J gene, CDR3 DNA, CDR3 protein. The D gene is left open where the match is weak. Size tells how often a clone was seen (once, few, many) or the class of an expanded clone, and some rows leave it out.

size: -
V: TRBV30
D: TRBD2
J: TRBJ2-5
DNA: TGTGCCTGGAGGACCTACGGGCGGGGGGGCAAAGAGACCCAGTACTTC
CDR3: CAWRTYGRGGKETQYF

size: once
V: TRBV5-1
D: -
J: TRBJ2-7
DNA: TGCGCCAGCAGCTCCAATCAGGAGGGCGAGCAGTACTTC
CDR3: CASSSNQEGEQYF

size: -
V: TRBV4-1
D: -
J: TRBJ2-2
DNA: TGCGCCAGCAGCCAAGTTATTAGCCACGTGAGCACCGGGGAGCTGTTTTTT
CDR3: CASSQVISHVSTGELFF

size: -
V: TRBV6-5
D: -
J: TRBJ1-6
DNA: TGTGCCAGCGCCCCAGGGCCCTCCTATAATTCACCCCTCCACTTT
CDR3: CASAPGPSYNSPLHF

size: -
V: TRBV7-8
D: TRBD1
J: TRBJ1-2
DNA: TGTGCCAGCAGCTCTCCGGGACAGGGACGCTATGGCTACACCTTC
CDR3: CASSSPGQGRYGYTF

size: -
V: TRBV6-5
D: TRBD1
J: TRBJ1-1
DNA: TGTGCCAGTCACCCTCCAGGACAGGGAGAAGCTTTCTTT
CDR3: CASHPPGQGEAFF

size: -
V: TRBV6-5
D: -
J: TRBJ1-2
DNA: TGTGCCAGCAGTTACCGAGGGTCTAACTATGGCTACACCTTC
CDR3: CASSYRGSNYGYTF

size: -
V: TRBV3-1/TRBV3-2
D: TRBD2
J: TRBJ2-3
DNA: TGTGCCAGCAGCCGAGCACTAGCGGGAGGCACAGATACGCAGTATTTT
CDR3: CASSRALAGGTDTQYF

size: -
V: TRBV27
D: TRBD1
J: TRBJ1-2
DNA: TGTGCCAGCAGTTTACAGGGACAGGGTGGGGCCTTCTATGGCTACACCTTC
CDR3: CASSLQGQGGAFYGYTF

size: once
V: TRBV20-1
D: -
J: TRBJ1-2
DNA: TGCAGTGCTGGCCGGGGTCGTGGCTACACCTTC
CDR3: CSAGRGRGYTF